This T cell receptor (beta chain) came from a study of T-cell reconstitution after alpha-beta-depleted transplantation in children. Study observations and caveats: Newly generated T cells supplied most T-cell counts and diversity one year post-transplant. For some patients, TCRbeta diversity was high at day 60 because of recipient T cells and thymic progenitors that survived. The origin of alpha-beta T cells about two months after transplant was reportedly several hundred expanded graft clones.

The CDR3 consists of 14 residues. The germline CDR1 and CDR2 sequences are SGHDN and FVKESK. The V end lost 1 base, the J end lost 3 bases, and 9 bases lay between the germline ends. This clonotype occurred a few times. Its antigen is as yet unknown. Using unique molecular identifiers, the investigators prepared the TCRbeta library. TCRdb re-analysed the PCR reads in MiXCR, keeping a single row per CDR3 protein. The data hold about 580,000 distinct CDR3 sequences, with roughly 30% observed a single time. This sequence was found in a boy under three years old with Wiskott-Aldrich syndrome, due to receive a stem cell transplant. The chain has TRBV14 and TRBJ1-1, with D hard to call. This specimen was PBMCs, taken before TCRalphabeta/CD19-depleted stem cell transplant. The CDR3 DNA sequence: TGTGCCAGCAGCCAAGGGGCCAGAGACACTGAAGCTTTCTTT. Protein: CASSQGARDTEAFF.